Reported below is one T cell receptor (beta chain). A second PCR of roughly 7 to 11 cycles used a sample-barcoded 5' primer and a J-beta primer mix. TCRdb processed the 5' RACE reads anew with MiXCR; each CDR3 protein has one entry. Found here are about 780,000 distinct CDR3 sequences, around 25% of them singletons; the top ten hold under 3%. The record originates from a study of blood T cells in healthy people across ages. The V segment lost 5 bases and the J segment 1 base; nucleotides outside the gene matches: 8. CDR1 and CDR2 from the germline V gene are SGHAT and FQNNGV. This CDR3 is built from 15 residues. These sequences were also reported in another study, on T cells of mothers and their children.

The material sequenced was blood. The receptor comes from a boy between 10 and 17 years old in good health. The chain employs TRBV11-2 and TRBJ2-7; 7 nucleotides agree with TRBD1. CDR3 in DNA: TGTGCCAGCAGCCCTGACAGGGTGAGATCCTACGAGCAGTACTTC. Translated: CASSPDRVRSYEQYF.